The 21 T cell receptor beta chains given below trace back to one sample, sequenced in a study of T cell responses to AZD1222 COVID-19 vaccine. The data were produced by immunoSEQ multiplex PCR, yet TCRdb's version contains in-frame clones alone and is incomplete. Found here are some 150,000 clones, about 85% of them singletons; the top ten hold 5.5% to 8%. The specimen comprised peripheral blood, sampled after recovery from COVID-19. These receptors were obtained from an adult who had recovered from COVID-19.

The CDR3 coding sequence is TGCACCAGCAGCCACTTGGGACAGGGTTGGAACACCATATATTTT. It translates to CTSSHLGQGWNTIYF. This sequence joins TRBV1 and TRBJ1-3; TRBD1, as called in the table, went unchecked against the DNA. TRBV1 is labeled a pseudogene. This CDR3 has 15 amino acids.

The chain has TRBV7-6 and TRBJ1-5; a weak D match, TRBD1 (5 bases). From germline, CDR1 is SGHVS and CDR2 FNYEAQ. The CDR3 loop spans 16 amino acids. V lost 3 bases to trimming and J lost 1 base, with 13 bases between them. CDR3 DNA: TGTGCCAGCAGCTTGGGGACTGGGGGGAGCAATCAGCCCCAGCATTTT. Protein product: CASSLGTGGSNQPQHF. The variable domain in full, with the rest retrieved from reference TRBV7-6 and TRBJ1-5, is GAGVSQSPRYKVTKRGQDVALRCDPISGHVSLYWYRQALGQGPEFLTYFNYEAQQDKSGLPNDRFSAERPEGSISTLTIQRTEQRDSAMYRCASSLGTGGSNQPQHFGDGTRLSIL.

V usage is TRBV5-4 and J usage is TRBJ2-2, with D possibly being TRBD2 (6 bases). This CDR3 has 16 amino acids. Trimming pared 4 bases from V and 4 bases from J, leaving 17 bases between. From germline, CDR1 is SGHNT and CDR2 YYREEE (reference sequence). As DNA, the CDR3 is TGTGCCAGCAGCCCCCCGGACGGACTACGCACCGGGGAGCTGTTTTTT. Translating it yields CASSPPDGLRTGELFF.

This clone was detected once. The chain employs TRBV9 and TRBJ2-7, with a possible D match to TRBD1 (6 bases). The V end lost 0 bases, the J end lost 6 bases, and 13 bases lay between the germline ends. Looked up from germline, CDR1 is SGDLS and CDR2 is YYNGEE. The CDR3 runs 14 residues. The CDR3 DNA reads TGTGCCAGCAGCGTAGGGACAGACACTGGCGAGCAGTACTTC. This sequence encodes CASSVGTDTGEQYF.

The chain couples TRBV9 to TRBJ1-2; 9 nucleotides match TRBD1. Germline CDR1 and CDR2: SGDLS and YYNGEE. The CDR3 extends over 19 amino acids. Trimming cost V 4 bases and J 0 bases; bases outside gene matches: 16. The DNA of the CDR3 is TGTGCCAGCAGCAGTCCCGGGACAGGGCCGCAGGACACTAACTATGGCTACACCTTC. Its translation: CASSSPGTGPQDTNYGYTF.

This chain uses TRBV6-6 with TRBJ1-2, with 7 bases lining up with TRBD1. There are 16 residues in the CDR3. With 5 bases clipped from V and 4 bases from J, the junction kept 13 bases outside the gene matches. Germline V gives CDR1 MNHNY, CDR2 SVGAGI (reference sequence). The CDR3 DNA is TGTGCCAGCAGTCCACAATCACCAGACAGGGCCTATGGCTACACCTTC. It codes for CASSPQSPDRAYGYTF.

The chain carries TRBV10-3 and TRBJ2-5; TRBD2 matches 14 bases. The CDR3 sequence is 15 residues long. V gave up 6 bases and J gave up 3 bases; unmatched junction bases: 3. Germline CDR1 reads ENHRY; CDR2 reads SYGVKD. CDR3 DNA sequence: TGTGCCATCAGCGGGGGACTAGCGGGGGAAGAGACCCAGTACTTC. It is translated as CAISGGLAGEETQYF.

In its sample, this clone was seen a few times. DNA of the CDR3: TGTGCCAGTAGCTTACGGACAGGGGGCGGAAACACTGAAGCTTTCTTT. This codes for CASSLRTGGGNTEAFF. This chain uses TRBV19 with TRBJ1-1; TRBD1 aligns across 11 bases. CDR3 length: 16 residues. CDR1 and CDR2 from the germline V gene are LNHDA and SQIVND (reference sequence). The ends lost 6 bases at V and 2 bases at J; junction bases unmatched: 8.

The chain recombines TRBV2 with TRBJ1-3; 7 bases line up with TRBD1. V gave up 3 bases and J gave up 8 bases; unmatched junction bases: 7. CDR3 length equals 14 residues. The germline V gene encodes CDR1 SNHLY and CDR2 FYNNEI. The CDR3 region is CASSETGIRDTIYF. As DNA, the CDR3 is TGTGCCAGCAGTGAGACAGGGATTCGCGACACCATATATTTT.

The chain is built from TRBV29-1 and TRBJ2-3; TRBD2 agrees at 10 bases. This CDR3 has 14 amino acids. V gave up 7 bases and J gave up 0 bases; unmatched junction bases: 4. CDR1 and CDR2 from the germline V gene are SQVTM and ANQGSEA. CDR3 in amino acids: CSANSGGSTDTQYF. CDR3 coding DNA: TGCAGCGCCAATAGCGGGGGGAGCACAGATACGCAGTATTTT.

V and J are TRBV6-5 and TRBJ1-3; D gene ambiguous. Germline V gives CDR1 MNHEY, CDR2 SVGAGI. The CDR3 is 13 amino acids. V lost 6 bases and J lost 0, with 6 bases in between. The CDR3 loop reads CASRRDSGNTIYF. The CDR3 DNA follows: TGTGCCAGCAGAAGGGACTCTGGAAACACCATATATTTT.

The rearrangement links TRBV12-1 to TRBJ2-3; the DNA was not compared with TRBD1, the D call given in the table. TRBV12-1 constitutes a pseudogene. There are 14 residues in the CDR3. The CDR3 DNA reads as TGTGCTACCGACCACATTGGGCTTACAGATACGCAGTATTTT. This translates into CATDHIGLTDTQYF.

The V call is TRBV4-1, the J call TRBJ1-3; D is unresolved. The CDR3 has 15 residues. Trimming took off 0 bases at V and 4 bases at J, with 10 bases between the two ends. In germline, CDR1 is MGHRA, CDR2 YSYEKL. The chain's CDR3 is CASSQDLLVGNTIYF. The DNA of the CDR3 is TGCGCCAGCAGCCAAGATTTGCTTGTCGGAAACACCATATATTTT.

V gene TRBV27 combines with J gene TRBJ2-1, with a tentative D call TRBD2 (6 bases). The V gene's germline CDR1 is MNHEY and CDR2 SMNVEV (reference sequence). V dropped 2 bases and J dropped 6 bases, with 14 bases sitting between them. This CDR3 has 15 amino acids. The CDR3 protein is CASSLPPSVSNEQFF. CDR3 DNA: TGTGCCAGCAGTTTACCACCTAGCGTAAGCAATGAGCAGTTCTTC.

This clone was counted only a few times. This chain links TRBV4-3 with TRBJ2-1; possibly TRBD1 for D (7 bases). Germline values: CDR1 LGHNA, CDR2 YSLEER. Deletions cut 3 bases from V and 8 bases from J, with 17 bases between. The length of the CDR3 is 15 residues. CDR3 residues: CASSQEGGGGDEQFF. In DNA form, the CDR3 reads TGCGCCAGCAGCCAGGAAGGAGGAGGGGGCGATGAGCAGTTCTTC.

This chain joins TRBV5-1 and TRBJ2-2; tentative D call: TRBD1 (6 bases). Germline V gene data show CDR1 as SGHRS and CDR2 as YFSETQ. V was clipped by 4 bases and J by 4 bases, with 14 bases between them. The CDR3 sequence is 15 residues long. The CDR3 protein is CASSPVTGTTGELFF. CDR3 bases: TGCGCCAGCAGCCCAGTAACAGGGACCACCGGGGAGCTGTTTTTT.

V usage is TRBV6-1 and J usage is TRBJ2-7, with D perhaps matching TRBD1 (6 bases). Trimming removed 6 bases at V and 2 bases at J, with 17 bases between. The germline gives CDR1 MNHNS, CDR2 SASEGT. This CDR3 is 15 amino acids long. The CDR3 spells CASRTPMGAPYEQYF. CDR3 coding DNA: TGTGCCAGCAGGACCCCCATGGGGGCCCCCTACGAGCAGTACTTC.

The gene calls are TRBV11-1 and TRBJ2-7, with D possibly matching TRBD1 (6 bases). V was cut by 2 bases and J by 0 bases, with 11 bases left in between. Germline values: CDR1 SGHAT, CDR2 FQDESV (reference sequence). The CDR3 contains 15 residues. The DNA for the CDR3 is TGTGCCAGCAGCTTACGGGCAGGGGTCTCCTACGAGCAGTACTTC. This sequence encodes CASSLRAGVSYEQYF.

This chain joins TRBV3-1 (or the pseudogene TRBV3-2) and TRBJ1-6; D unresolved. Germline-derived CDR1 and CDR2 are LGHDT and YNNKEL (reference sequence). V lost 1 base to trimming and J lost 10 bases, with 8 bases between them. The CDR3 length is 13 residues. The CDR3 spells CASSQGFGSPLHF. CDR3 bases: TGTGCCAGCAGCCAAGGATTTGGATCACCCCTCCACTTT.

The CDR3 protein is CASLRDQPQHF. The CDR3 DNA is TGTGCCAGTCTCAGGGATCAGCCCCAGCATTTT. The rearrangement joins TRBV28 to TRBJ1-5; the D gene is possibly TRBD1 (5 bases). V lost 9 bases, J lost 5 bases, and 8 bases lay in between. Germline V CDR1 and CDR2: MDHEN, SYDVKM. The CDR3 runs to 11 residues.

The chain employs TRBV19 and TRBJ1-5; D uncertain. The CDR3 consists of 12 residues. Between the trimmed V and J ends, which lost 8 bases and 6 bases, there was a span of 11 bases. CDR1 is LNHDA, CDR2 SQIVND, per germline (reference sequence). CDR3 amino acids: CASGEGVQPQHF. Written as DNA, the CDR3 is TGTGCCAGTGGGGAAGGAGTTCAGCCCCAGCATTTT.